This T cell receptor (beta chain) was recorded in a study of response to subunit inactivated influenza vaccine. Using its own MiXCR run on the RT-PCR reads, TCRdb lists one record per CDR3 protein. The sample holds about 300,000 distinct CDR3 sequences; roughly 22% are singletons and the top ten take over 9%. Germline V gives CDR1 MNHEY, CDR2 SMNVEV (reference sequence). The CDR3 has 14 residues. The ends were cut back, 4 bases at V and 1 base at J, with 10 bases in the middle. The origin of this receptor is a man between 50 and 70 years old who received an inactivated influenza vaccine. The V call is TRBV27, the J call TRBJ1-1; maybe TRBD1 (5 bases). Source: PBMCs from blood, taken 21 months after vaccination. The CDR3 DNA sequence: TGTGCCAGCAGTTATTGGGGGGGGAACACTGAAGCTTTCTTT. It yields the protein CASSYWGGNTEAFF.